Each of the 5 T cell receptor beta chains below was sequenced from the same sample in a study of tumor-infiltrating lymphocytes in primary liver carcinoma. Blood RNA originated from unsorted whole blood, with germline DNA additionally extracted. The authors made TCR beta cDNA from 400 to 600 ng total RNA with a constant-region primer. Nested multiplex PCR, run for three rounds with slightly modified ARM-PCR, yielded TCR beta libraries. Two initial PCR rounds of ten to eleven cycles each paired TRBV1-TRBV30 forward primers with a C-beta reverse primer. Each CDR3 protein gets one entry after TCRdb re-called the multiplex PCR reads with MiXCR. The sample lists 190,000 or so distinct CDR3 sequences, 65% occurring once. The sequenced sample was peripheral blood. These receptors all come from a woman aged 55-70 years with primary liver carcinoma and hepatitis B virus infection.

This rearrangement joins TRBV28 to TRBJ1-1; D not certain. Germline V lookup: CDR1 MDHEN, CDR2 SYDVKM. The CDR3 length is 18 residues. Trimming took 6 bases from V and 4 from J, leaving 27 bases between them. CDR3 sequence (DNA): TGTGCCAGCAGGGTTGGCTATCGTCGCTCATCTCGGGCCACTGAAGCTTTCTTT. It specifies CASRVGYRRSSRATEAFF.

In regard to this clonotype: Possible read error: a much larger clone is one base away. This sequence joins TRBV6-5 and TRBJ1-4, with 8 bases aligning to TRBD1. CDR1 and CDR2 from the germline V gene are MNHEY and SVGAGI. The CDR3 totals 14 residues. The CDR3 DNA sequence: TGTGTCAGCAGTTACGACAGGGGTAATGAAAAACTGTTTTTT. This gives the protein CVSSYDRGNEKLFF.

Worth noting for this clonotype: One end of the junction varies from germline; a read error may be responsible. The gene calls are TRBV29-1 and TRBJ2-1; 10 bases line up with TRBD2. CDR1 and CDR2 from the germline V gene are SQVTM and ANQGSEA. The CDR3 totals 13 residues. CDR3 loop: CNVAGLAGDEQFF. Here the CDR3 DNA reads TGCAACGTTGCAGGGCTAGCGGGAGACGAGCAGTTCTTC.

Only one count was recorded for this clonotype. A much larger clonotype is one base distant, so this may be a read error. The V gene is TRBV4-2, the J gene TRBJ2-3, with D possibly TRBD2 on 6 matching bases. Germline assignment: CDR1 LGHNA and CDR2 YNFKEQ. This CDR3 is built from 17 residues. The CDR3 DNA follows: TGTGCCAGCAGCCGTCTAGCGTGGGAGCTTGGCACAGATACGCACTATTTT. Its translation is CASSRLAWELGTDTHYF.

This clonotype was recorded only once. This may come from a read error, since a much larger clone is one base off. The chain combines TRBV4-1 with TRBJ2-7; TRBD1 matches 7 bases. CDR3 length: 16 amino acids. In germline, CDR1 is MGHRA, CDR2 YSYEKL. J was trimmed by 2 bases and V by 4 bases; bases with no gene match: 11. DNA of the CDR3: TGCGCCAGCAGCCGAGAATACAGGGGTATGACCTACGAGCAGTACTTC. Amino acids: CASSREYRGMTYEQYF.